The 28 T cell receptor beta chains below were found in one sample sequenced in a study of vaccination effects on CD4 cells after COVID-19 (dated by TCRdb to 2021 to 2024). In the ViraFEST assay, PBMC were stimulated with viral peptide pools, and antigen-specific CD4+ T cell clonotypes were then identified by expansion using TCR sequencing. After approximately eleven days of culture, CD4+ T cells were isolated with the EasySep CD4+ T cell isolation kit. Convalescent patients had PCR-confirmed SARS-CoV-2 infection between March and December 2020, before Alpha, Beta and Delta variants emerged in the United States. The antigens these receptors bind are not known. Library creation used the immunoSEQ multiplex PCR assay. The table comes from immuneACCESS by way of TCRdb, which keeps in-frame sequences with V and J called. Part of the clones is missing from these tables; in studies checked, under half for an unresolved V gene and the rest for unknown reasons. This sample gives around 19,000 clones in total; 74% of them show up just once. The top ten hold 35% to 40% of the sample.

Sample: CD4+ T cells from PBMCs cultured with a peptide pool, taken before COVID-19 vaccination. The receptors derive from a human donor who had a prior SARS-CoV-2 infection.

The J gene is TRBJ1-1, the V gene TRBV30; maybe TRBD1 (5 bases). Between the trimmed V and J ends, which lost 1 base and 7 bases, there was a span of 7 bases. This CDR3 has 11 amino acids. Per germline, CDR1 GTSNPN and CDR2 SVGIG (reference sequence). The CDR3 sequence is CAWSGTLEAFF. CDR3 nucleotides: TGTGCCTGGAGTGGGACACTTGAAGCTTTCTTT.

This clone showed up just once. CDR3: CASSEQGGTEAFF. The CDR3 nucleotides are TGTGCCAGCAGTGAACAGGGAGGGACTGAAGCTTTCTTT. The V gene is TRBV2, the J gene TRBJ1-1, with D perhaps matching TRBD1 (5 bases). Germline-derived CDR1 and CDR2 are SNHLY and FYNNEI. The V and J ends lost 2 bases and 5 bases respectively, with 9 bases between them. The CDR3 has 13 amino acids.

This clone was seen a handful of times. The chain recombines TRBV7-3 with TRBJ2-2; D ambiguous. The CDR3 contains 14 residues. The V gene lost 0 bases and the J gene lost 5 bases, with 7 bases spanning the gap. CDR1 and CDR2 from the germline V gene are SGHTA and FQGTGA. CDR3 protein: CASSLTPQTGELFF. CDR3 bases: TGTGCCAGCAGCTTAACCCCTCAGACCGGGGAGCTGTTTTTT. Full variable domain (outside the CDR3, taken from reference TRBV7-3 and TRBJ2-2): GAGVSQTPSNKVTEKGKYVELRCDPISGHTALYWYRQSLGQGPEFLIYFQGTGAADDSGLPNDRFFAVRPEGSVSTLKIQRTERGDSAVYLCASSLTPQTGELFFGEGSRLTVL.

The chain links TRBV4-1 to TRBJ1-5; 7 bases align to TRBD1. Germline assignment: CDR1 MGHRA and CDR2 YSYEKL. The junction had 9 bases not matched to a gene; V was cut back by 4 bases and J by 0 bases. There are 17 residues in the CDR3. CDR3 loop: CASSRRGESYSNQPQHF. The CDR3, as DNA: TGCGCCAGCAGCCGCAGGGGGGAGTCCTATAGCAATCAGCCCCAGCATTTT.

The V call is TRBV4-2, the J call TRBJ2-3, with TRBD2 matching 10 bases. V shed 4 bases, J shed 3 bases, and the junction held 4 bases outside the gene matches. Germline loops: CDR1 LGHNA, CDR2 YNFKEQ. The CDR3 totals 15 residues. DNA of the CDR3: TGTGCCAGCAGCCGCATGGGACTAGCGACAGATACGCAGTATTTT. Amino acid sequence: CASSRMGLATDTQYF.

The V gene is TRBV29-1, the J gene TRBJ2-1; tentative D call: TRBD2 (6 bases). The germline gives CDR1 SQVTM, CDR2 ANQGSEA. The CDR3 runs 14 residues. Trimming removed 0 bases at V and 8 bases at J, with 14 bases between. This CDR3 is CSVEELAGQYEQFF. CDR3 DNA: TGCAGCGTTGAAGAACTAGCTGGACAATATGAGCAGTTCTTC.

This clone was picked up a small number of times. This rearrangement joins TRBV2 to TRBJ2-7, with 12 bases matching TRBD2. CDR3 size: 16 residues. CDR1 is SNHLY and CDR2 is FYNNEI in the germline V gene. V lost 10 bases to trimming and J lost 3 bases; unmatched junction nucleotides: 13. The CDR3 here is CATHGASGGESYEQYF. Here the CDR3 DNA reads TGTGCCACCCATGGGGCTAGCGGGGGGGAGAGCTACGAGCAGTACTTC.

The chain links TRBV5-4 to TRBJ2-5; no definite D call. This CDR3 is 13 amino acids long. Trimming removed 1 base from V and 5 bases from J, with 9 bases in between. The germline CDR1 and CDR2 sequences are SGHNT and YYREEE (reference sequence). The CDR3 reads CASSLSGPETQYF. The DNA of the CDR3 is TGTGCCAGCAGCTTGTCGGGTCCGGAGACCCAGTACTTC.

This clone was detected only a few times. V and J are TRBV5-4 and TRBJ2-1; 9 positions match TRBD2. The V gene's germline CDR1 is SGHNT and CDR2 YYREEE (reference sequence). Trimming cost V 4 bases and J 5 bases; bases outside gene matches: 10. The CDR3 consists of 16 residues. CDR3 region: CASSKYGLASDNEQFF. The CDR3 DNA follows: TGTGCCAGCAGCAAATACGGACTAGCGTCGGACAATGAGCAGTTCTTC. The entire variable domain, with the rest obtained from reference TRBV5-4 and TRBJ2-1, is as follows: ETGVTQSPTHLIKTRGQQVTLRCSSQSGHNTVSWYQQALGQGPQFIFQYYREEENGRGNFPPRFSGLQFPNYSSELNVNALELDDSALYLCASSKYGLASDNEQFFGPGTRLTVL.

This clone appeared a single time. The chain uses TRBV29-1 and TRBJ1-5; D is possibly TRBD1 (5 bases). The V gene lost 6 bases and the J gene lost 7 bases, with 16 bases spanning the gap. CDR1 SQVTM and CDR2 ANQGSEA come from the germline V gene. This CDR3 region has 13 residues. In DNA, the CDR3 is TGCAGCGTGAACCCGGGACCTCCGCAGCCCCAGCATTTT. As protein: CSVNPGPPQPQHF.

The chain recombines TRBV7-3 with TRBJ1-1; D is unclear. The germline CDR1 and CDR2 sequences are SGHTA and FQGTGA. The V end lost 1 base, the J end lost 3 bases, and 6 bases lay between the germline ends. This CDR3 comprises 13 residues. CDR3 region: CASSLNTDTEAFF. The CDR3 DNA is TGTGCCAGCAGCTTAAACACAGACACTGAAGCTTTCTTT.

The rearrangement links TRBV7-2 to TRBJ1-1; TRBD1 matches at 9 bases. Germline loops: CDR1 SGHTA, CDR2 FQGNSA. V shed 4 bases, J shed 6 bases, and the junction held 6 bases outside the gene matches. This CDR3 spans 14 amino acids. Here the CDR3 reads CASSSDRGRAEAFF. The DNA for the CDR3 is TGTGCCAGCAGCTCCGACAGGGGGAGAGCTGAAGCTTTCTTT.

The V call is TRBV7-9, the J call TRBJ2-1; D perhaps matches TRBD2 (6 bases). The V and J ends lost 11 bases and 4 bases respectively, with 24 bases between them. This CDR3 region has 16 residues. Germline V gene data show CDR1 as SEHNR and CDR2 as FQNEAQ (reference sequence). The chain's CDR3 is CALAGGDGKIYNEQFF. DNA of the CDR3: TGTGCCCTTGCCGGAGGGGACGGGAAAATTTACAATGAGCAGTTCTTC.

V is TRBV7-2 and J is TRBJ2-1; the D is unclear. The CDR3 has 13 amino acids. Germline V gene data show CDR1 as SGHTA and CDR2 as FQGNSA. The V end lost 1 base, the J end lost 6 bases, and 7 bases lay between the germline ends. The CDR3: CASSLEPLNEQFF. In DNA, the CDR3 is TGTGCCAGCAGCTTAGAACCGCTCAATGAGCAGTTCTTC.

The chain links TRBV3-1 (or the pseudogene TRBV3-2) to TRBJ2-5, with 12 bases fitting TRBD2. The CDR3 length is 15 residues. V was clipped by 4 bases and J by 5 bases; unmatched bases: 5. The germline CDR1 and CDR2 sequences are LGHDT and YNNKEL (reference sequence). This chain's CDR3 is CASSPSGGAWETQYF. The DNA for the CDR3 is TGTGCCAGCAGCCCTAGCGGGGGGGCCTGGGAGACCCAGTACTTC.

This chain joins TRBV5-1 and TRBJ2-1; D possibly corresponds to TRBD2 (6 bases). Trimming pared 5 bases from V and 8 bases from J, leaving 17 bases between. From germline, CDR1 is SGHRS and CDR2 YFSETQ. CDR3 length equals 14 residues. CDR3 region: CASSGGYGSHEQFF. The CDR3, as DNA: TGCGCCAGCAGTGGGGGGTACGGCTCGCATGAGCAGTTCTTC.

The chain has TRBV11-2 and TRBJ2-7; 7 positions agree with TRBD1. The CDR3 contains 14 residues. Unmatched junction bases numbered 4, after V lost 5 bases and J lost 0 bases. Germline V gene lookup returns CDR1 SGHAT and CDR2 FQNNGV. The CDR3 spells CASSKDRSSYEQYF. CDR3 DNA: TGTGCCAGCAGCAAGGACAGGTCCTCCTACGAGCAGTACTTC.

This sequence joins TRBV6-5 and TRBJ2-3; TRBD1 is a possible D gene (5 bases). Germline CDR1 is MNHEY and CDR2 is SVGAGI. The length of the CDR3 is 16 residues. Trimming removed 0 bases from V and 9 bases from J, with 19 bases in between. CDR3 residues: CASSYSVSTGVKTQYF. The CDR3, as DNA: TGTGCCAGCAGTTACTCCGTGTCTACAGGCGTCAAGACGCAGTATTTT.

There are a few counts of this clone. The rearrangement uses TRBV28 and TRBJ1-5; D is uncertain. The CDR3 sequence is 12 residues long. From germline, CDR1 is MDHEN and CDR2 SYDVKM. The V and J ends lost 1 base and 6 bases respectively, with 4 bases between them. The CDR3, as DNA: TGTGCCAGCAGTTTATATCGTCAGCCCCAGCATTTT. Its translation is CASSLYRQPQHF.

V usage is TRBV19 and J usage is TRBJ1-3; perhaps TRBD1 as D (5 bases). Germline V CDR1 and CDR2: LNHDA, SQIVND (reference sequence). V was pared by 7 bases and J by 5 bases, with 15 bases between. The length of the CDR3 is 14 residues. DNA for the CDR3: TGTGCCAGTATCGGGCGACAGACGAGAAACACCATATATTTT. It encodes CASIGRQTRNTIYF.

CDR3 bases: TGTGCCAGCAGCCGGACTAGCGGGTTGTACGAGCAGTACTTC. This gives the protein CASSRTSGLYEQYF. The J gene is TRBJ2-7, the V gene TRBV7-2; 11 bases fit TRBD2. This CDR3 region has 14 residues. The V gene's germline CDR1 is SGHTA and CDR2 FQGNSA. After removal of 5 bases from V and 4 bases from J, the junction contained 4 bases not matched to a gene.

The V and J genes are TRBV7-2 and TRBJ1-6; D is perhaps TRBD1 (6 bases). This CDR3 has 15 amino acids. V was shortened by 5 bases and J by 6 bases, with 14 bases between the two germline ends. Germline V gene sequence: CDR1 SGHTA, CDR2 FQGNSA. CDR3 amino acids: CASSLYRAGNSPLHF. Written as DNA, the CDR3 is TGTGCCAGCAGCCTATACAGGGCCGGTAATTCACCCCTCCACTTT.

This clone qualifies as medium-sized (0.01 to 0.1%). V gene TRBV20-1 combines with J gene TRBJ1-2; D remains unclear. Deletions cut 3 bases from V and 11 bases from J, with 10 bases between. This CDR3 is built from 10 residues. Germline CDR1 is DFQATT and CDR2 is SNEGSKA (reference sequence). CDR3 protein: CSASSGRYTF. The CDR3 nucleotides read TGCAGTGCTAGCTCTGGGAGGTACACCTTC.

This clone was counted only a few times. Written as DNA, the CDR3 is TGCGCCAGCAGCTTGGTGTTGGCAGAGAACACTGAAGCTTTCTTT. This sequence encodes CASSLVLAENTEAFF. The genes are TRBV5-1 and TRBJ1-1; D call uncertain. V was cut by 0 bases and J by 1 base, with 10 bases left in between. CDR1 and CDR2 (germline): SGHRS, YFSETQ. This CDR3 comprises 15 residues.

This sequence joins TRBV29-1 and TRBJ2-1; D call uncertain. The CDR3 runs to 10 residues. V gave up 4 bases and J gave up 6 bases, with 4 bases separating them. CDR1 and CDR2 (germline): SQVTM, ANQGSEA. The CDR3 loop is CSVGSNEQFF. For the CDR3, the DNA is TGCAGCGTTGGTTCCAATGAGCAGTTCTTC.

The rearrangement links TRBV5-8 to TRBJ2-1; TRBD2 matches 11 bases. Trimming cost V 1 base and J 4 bases; bases outside gene matches: 7. The CDR3 extends over 17 amino acids. Germline-derived CDR1 and CDR2 are SGHTS and YDEGEE. The CDR3 reads CASSLTSGSAYYNEQFF. The CDR3 coding sequence is TGTGCCAGCAGCTTGACTAGCGGGAGCGCCTATTACAATGAGCAGTTCTTC.

The J gene is TRBJ2-3, the V gene TRBV27; D remains ambiguous. The germline gives CDR1 MNHEY, CDR2 SMNVEV (reference sequence). The V and J ends lost 3 bases and 5 bases respectively, with 12 bases between them. CDR3 length: 14 amino acids. The CDR3 sequence is CASSFSNLVDTQYF. The CDR3 DNA follows: TGTGCCAGCAGTTTTTCGAACTTGGTAGATACGCAGTATTTT.

The CDR3 coding sequence is TGTGCCAGCAGCCTAGGGGTTAGCCCAGGGCGACGCACAGATACGCAGTATTTT. This encodes CASSLGVSPGRRTDTQYF. V is TRBV25-1 and J is TRBJ2-3; tentatively, D is TRBD1 (5 bases). Germline CDR1 and CDR2: MGHDK and SYGVNS. The V end lost 6 bases, the J end lost 1 base, and 23 bases lay between the germline ends. The CDR3 has 18 amino acids.